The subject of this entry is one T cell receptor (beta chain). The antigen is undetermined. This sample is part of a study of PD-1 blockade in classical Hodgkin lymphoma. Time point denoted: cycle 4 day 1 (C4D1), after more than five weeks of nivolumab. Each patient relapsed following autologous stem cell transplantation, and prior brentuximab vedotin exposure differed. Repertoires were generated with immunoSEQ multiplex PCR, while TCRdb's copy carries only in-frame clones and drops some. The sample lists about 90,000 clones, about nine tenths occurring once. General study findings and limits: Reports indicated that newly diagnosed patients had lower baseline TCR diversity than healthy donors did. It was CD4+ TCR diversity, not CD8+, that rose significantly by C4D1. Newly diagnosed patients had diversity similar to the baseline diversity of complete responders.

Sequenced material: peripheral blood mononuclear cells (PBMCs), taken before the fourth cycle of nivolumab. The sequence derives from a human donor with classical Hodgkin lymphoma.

The CDR3 region has the DNA TGCAGCGCCCAGACAGGGTTCACTGAAGCTTTCTTT. It yields the protein CSAQTGFTEAFF. This chain joins TRBV29-1 and TRBJ1-1; 7 positions match TRBD1. CDR1 and CDR2 (germline): SQVTM, ANQGSEA. The V and J ends lost 7 bases and 4 bases, in that order; junction bases with no gene match: 6. The CDR3 totals 12 residues. The entire variable domain, with the rest obtained from reference TRBV29-1 and TRBJ1-1, is as follows: SAVISQKPSRDICQRGTSLTIQCQVDSQVTMMFWYRQQPGQSLTLIATANQGSEATYESGFVIDKFPISRPNLTFSTLTVSNMSPEDSSIYLCSAQTGFTEAFFGQGTRLTVV.